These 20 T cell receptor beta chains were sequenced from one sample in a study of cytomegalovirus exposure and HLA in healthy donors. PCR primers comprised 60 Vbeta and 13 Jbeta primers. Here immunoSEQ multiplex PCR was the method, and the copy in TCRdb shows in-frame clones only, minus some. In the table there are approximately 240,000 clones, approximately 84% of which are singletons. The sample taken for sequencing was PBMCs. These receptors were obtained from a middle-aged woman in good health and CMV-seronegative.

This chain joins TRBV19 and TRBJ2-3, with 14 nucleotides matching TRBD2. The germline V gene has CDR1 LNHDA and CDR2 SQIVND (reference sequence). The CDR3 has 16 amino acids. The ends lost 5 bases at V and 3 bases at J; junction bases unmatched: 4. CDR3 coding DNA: TGTGCCAGTAGTCCAGGGACTAGCGGGGGAACAGATACGCAGTATTTT. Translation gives CASSPGTSGGTDTQYF.

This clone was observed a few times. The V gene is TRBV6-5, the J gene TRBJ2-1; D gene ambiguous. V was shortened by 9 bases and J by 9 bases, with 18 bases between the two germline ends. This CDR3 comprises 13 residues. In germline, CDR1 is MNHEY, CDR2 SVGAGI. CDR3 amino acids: CASGSSPRGEQFF. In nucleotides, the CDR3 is TGTGCCAGTGGGTCGAGTCCCAGAGGTGAGCAGTTCTTC.

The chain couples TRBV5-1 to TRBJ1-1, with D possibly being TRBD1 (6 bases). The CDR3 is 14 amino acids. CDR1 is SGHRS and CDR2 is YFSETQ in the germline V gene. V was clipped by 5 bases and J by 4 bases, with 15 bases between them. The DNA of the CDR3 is TGCGCCAGCAGAGCTGGACAGACTGGCACTGAAGCTTTCTTT. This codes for CASRAGQTGTEAFF. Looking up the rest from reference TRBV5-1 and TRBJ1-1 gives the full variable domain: KAGVTQTPRYLIKTRGQQVTLSCSPISGHRSVSWYQQTPGQGLQFLFEYFSETQRNKGNFPGRFSGRQFSNSRSEMNVSTLELGDSALYLCASRAGQTGTEAFFGQGTRLTVV.

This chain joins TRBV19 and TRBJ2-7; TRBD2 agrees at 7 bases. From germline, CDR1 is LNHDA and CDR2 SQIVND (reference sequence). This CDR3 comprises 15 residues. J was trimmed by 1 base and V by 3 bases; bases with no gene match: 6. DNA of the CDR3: TGTGCCAGTAGTATTAAAACGGGGGGATCCTACGAGCAGTACTTC. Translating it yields CASSIKTGGSYEQYF.

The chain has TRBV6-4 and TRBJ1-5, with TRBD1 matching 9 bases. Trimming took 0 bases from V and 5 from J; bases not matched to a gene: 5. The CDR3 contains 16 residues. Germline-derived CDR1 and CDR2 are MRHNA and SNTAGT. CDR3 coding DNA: TGTGCCAGCAGTGACTCGCGGGGACAGGGCCATCAGCCCCAGCATTTT. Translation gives CASSDSRGQGHQPQHF.

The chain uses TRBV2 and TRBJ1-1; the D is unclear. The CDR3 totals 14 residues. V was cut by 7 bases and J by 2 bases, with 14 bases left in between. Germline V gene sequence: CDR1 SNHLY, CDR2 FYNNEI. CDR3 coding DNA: TGTGCCAGCATGCCCAGCGGGTTCAACACTGAAGCTTTCTTT. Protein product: CASMPSGFNTEAFF.

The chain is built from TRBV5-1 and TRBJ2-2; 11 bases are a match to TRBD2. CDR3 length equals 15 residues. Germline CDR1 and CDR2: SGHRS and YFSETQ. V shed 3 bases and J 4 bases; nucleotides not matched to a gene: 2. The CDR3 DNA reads TGCGCCAGCAGCTCCGGGACTAGCGGCACCGGGGAGCTGTTTTTT. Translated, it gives CASSSGTSGTGELFF.

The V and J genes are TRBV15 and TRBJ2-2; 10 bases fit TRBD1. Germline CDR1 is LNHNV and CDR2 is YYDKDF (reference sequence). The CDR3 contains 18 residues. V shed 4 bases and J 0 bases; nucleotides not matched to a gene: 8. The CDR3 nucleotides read TGTGCCACCAGCACTCCGGGACAGGGGATATCGAACACCGGGGAGCTGTTTTTT. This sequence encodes CATSTPGQGISNTGELFF.

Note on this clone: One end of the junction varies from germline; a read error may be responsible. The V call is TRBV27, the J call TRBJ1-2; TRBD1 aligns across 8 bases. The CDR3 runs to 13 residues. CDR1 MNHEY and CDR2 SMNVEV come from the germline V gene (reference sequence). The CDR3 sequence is CASKDRENYGYPF. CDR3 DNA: TGTGCCAGCAAGGACAGGGAGAACTATGGCTACCCCTTC.

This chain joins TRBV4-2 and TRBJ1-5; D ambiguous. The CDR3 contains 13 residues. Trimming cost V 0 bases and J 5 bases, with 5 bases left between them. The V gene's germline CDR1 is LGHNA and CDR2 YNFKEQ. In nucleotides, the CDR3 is TGTGCCAGCAGCCAAGAGCGTTATCAGCCCCAGCATTTT. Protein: CASSQERYQPQHF.

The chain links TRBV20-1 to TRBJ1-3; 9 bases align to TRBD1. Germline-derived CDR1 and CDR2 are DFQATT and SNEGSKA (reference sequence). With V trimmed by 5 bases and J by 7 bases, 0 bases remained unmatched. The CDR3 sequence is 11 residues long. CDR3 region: CSADRGNTIYF. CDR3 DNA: TGCAGTGCTGACAGGGGGAACACCATATATTTT.

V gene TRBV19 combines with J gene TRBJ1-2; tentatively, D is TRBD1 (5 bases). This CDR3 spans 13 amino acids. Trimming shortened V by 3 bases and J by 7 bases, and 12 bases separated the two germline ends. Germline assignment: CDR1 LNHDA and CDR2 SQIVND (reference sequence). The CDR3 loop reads CASSINRQSGYTF. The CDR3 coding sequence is TGTGCCAGTAGTATTAACCGACAGTCTGGCTACACCTTC. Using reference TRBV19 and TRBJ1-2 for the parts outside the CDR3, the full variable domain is DGGITQSPKYLFRKEGQNVTLSCEQNLNHDAMYWYRQDPGQGLRLIYYSQIVNDFQKGDIAEGYSVSREKKESFPLTVTSAQKNPTAFYLCASSINRQSGYTFGSGTRLTVV.

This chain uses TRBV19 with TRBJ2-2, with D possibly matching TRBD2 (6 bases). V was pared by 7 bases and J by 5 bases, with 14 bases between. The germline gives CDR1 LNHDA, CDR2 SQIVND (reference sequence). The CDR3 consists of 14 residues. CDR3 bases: TGTGCCAGTATCAGTGTCCGGGGGACCGGGGAGCTGTTTTTT. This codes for CASISVRGTGELFF.

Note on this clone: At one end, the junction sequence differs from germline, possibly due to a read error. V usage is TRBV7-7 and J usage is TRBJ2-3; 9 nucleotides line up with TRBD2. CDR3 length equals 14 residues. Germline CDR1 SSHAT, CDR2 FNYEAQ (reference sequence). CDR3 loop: CASSASGAPDTQYF. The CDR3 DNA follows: TGTGCTAGCAGCGCTAGCGGGGCCCCGGATACGCAGTATTTT.

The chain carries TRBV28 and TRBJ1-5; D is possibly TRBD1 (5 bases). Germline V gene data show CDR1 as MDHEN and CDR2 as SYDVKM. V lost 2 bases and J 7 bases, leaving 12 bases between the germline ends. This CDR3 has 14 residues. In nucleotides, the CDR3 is TGTGCCAGCAGTTTACGGGGGATGAGGCAGCCCCAGCATTTT. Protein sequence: CASSLRGMRQPQHF. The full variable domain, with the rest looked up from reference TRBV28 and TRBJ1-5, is DVKVTQSSRYLVKRTGEKVFLECVQDMDHENMFWYRQDPGLGLRLIYFSYDVKMKEKGDIPEGYSVSREKKERFSLILESASTNQTSMYLCASSLRGMRQPQHFGDGTRLSIL.

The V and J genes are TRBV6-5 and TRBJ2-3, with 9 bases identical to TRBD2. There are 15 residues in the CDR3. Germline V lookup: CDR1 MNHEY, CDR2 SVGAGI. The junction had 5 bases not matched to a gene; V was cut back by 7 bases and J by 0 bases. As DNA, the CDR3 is TGTGCCAGCACCACGCGGGGGGGTAGCACAGATACGCAGTATTTT. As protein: CASTTRGGSTDTQYF.

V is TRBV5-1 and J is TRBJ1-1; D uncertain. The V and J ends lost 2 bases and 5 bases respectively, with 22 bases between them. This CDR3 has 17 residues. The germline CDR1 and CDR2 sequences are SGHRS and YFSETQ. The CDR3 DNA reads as TGCGCCAGCAGCTTTGCCGGGGTTGGGAGGGTAGGGACTGAAGCTTTCTTT. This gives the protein CASSFAGVGRVGTEAFF. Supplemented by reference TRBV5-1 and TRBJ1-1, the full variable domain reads KAGVTQTPRYLIKTRGQQVTLSCSPISGHRSVSWYQQTPGQGLQFLFEYFSETQRNKGNFPGRFSGRQFSNSRSEMNVSTLELGDSALYLCASSFAGVGRVGTEAFFGQGTRLTVV.

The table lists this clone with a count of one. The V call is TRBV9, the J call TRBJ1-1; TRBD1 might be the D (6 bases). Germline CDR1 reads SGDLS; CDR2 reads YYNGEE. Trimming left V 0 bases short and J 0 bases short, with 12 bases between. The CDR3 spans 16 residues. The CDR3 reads CASSVGWEGVNTEAFF. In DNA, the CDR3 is TGTGCCAGCAGCGTAGGTTGGGAGGGGGTGAACACTGAAGCTTTCTTT.

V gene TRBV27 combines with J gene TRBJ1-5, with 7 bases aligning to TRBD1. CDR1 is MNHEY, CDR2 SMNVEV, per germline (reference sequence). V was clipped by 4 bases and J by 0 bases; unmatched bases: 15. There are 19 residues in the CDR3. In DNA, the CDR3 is TGTGCCAGCAGTTCCTACCCGGGACAGATTCTTAATAGCAATCAGCCCCAGCATTTT. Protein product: CASSSYPGQILNSNQPQHF.

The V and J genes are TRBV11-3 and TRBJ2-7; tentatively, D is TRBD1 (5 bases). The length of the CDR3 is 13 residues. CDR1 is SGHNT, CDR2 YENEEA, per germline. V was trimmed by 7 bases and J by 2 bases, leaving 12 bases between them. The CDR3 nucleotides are TGTGCCAGCAAAGGGGTATCGGCCTACGAGCAGTACTTC. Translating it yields CASKGVSAYEQYF.